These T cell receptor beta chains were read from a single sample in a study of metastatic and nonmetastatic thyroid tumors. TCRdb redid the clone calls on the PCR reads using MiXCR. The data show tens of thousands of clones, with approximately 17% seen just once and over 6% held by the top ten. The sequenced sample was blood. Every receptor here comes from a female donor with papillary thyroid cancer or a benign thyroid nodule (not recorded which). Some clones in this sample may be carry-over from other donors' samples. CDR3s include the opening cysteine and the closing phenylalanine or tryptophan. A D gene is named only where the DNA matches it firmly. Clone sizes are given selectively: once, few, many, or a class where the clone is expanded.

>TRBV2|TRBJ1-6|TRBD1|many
TGTGCCAGTCAGACAGGGTGGAATTCACCCCTCCACTTT
CASQTGWNSPLHF
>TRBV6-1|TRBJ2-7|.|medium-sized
TGTGCCAGCAGTGAACCAGGACGGCCGAGCTCCTACGAGCAGTACTTC
CASSEPGRPSSYEQYF
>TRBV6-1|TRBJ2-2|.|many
TGTGCCACCAATACAATAGGGGTAAACACCGGGGAGCTGTTTTTT
CATNTIGVNTGELFF
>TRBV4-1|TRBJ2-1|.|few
TGCGCCAGCAGCCAAGATTACCTCAATGAGCAGTTCTTC
CASSQDYLNEQFF
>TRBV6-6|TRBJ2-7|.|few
TGTGCCAGCATTTACTCTCCGGACCTCCGGGCCTACGAGCAGTACTTC
CASIYSPDLRAYEQYF
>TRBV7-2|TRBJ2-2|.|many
TGTGCCAGCAGCTTAGCTCGTCCCTCTTTGGTCGGGGAGCTGTTTTTT
CASSLARPSLVGELFF
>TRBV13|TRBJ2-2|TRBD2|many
TGTGCCAGCAGCTTACATCTAGCGGGAGGAGACACCGGGGAGCTGTTTTTT
CASSLHLAGGDTGELFF
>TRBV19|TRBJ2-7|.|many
TGTGCCAGTAGTATCGAGGGGGGGTACGAGCAGTACTTC
CASSIEGGYEQYF
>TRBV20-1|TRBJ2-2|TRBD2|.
TGCAGTGCTAGAGATGTGCTAGCGGGAGGGATCGGGGAGCTGTTTTTT
CSARDVLAGGIGELFF
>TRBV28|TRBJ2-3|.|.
TGTGCCAGCAGCCCATATGCCCGGGGAAGGGGCCCCGATACGCAGTATTTT
CASSPYARGRGPDTQYF
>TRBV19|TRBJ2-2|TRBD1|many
TGTGCCAGTAGTATCGGGCAGGGGGCCGGGGAGCTGTTTTTT
CASSIGQGAGELFF
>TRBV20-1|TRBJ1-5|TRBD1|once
TGCAGTGCTAAGACAGGGTTGATTCAGCCCCAGCATTTT
CSAKTGLIQPQHF